This T cell receptor beta chain was retrieved from a study of blood T cell repertoires in COVID-19. For the study at large: T cells, B-cell-depleted T cells, or PBMCs supplied cDNA or gDNA.

The V and J ends lost 0 bases and 7 bases, in that order; junction bases with no gene match: 9. This CDR3 has 18 amino acids. Per the germline V gene, CDR1 is SGHTA and CDR2 is FQGNSA. Here immunoSEQ multiplex PCR was the method, and the copy in TCRdb shows in-frame clones only, minus some. The sample lists more than 250,000 clones, 92% seen once, with around 20% in the top ten. Researchers sorted participants into cohorts using their self-reported clinical history. This clonotype originated in a woman in her twenties or thirties who had recovered from COVID-19. The sample taken for sequencing was PBMCs or T cells enriched from blood (not recorded which). The chain couples TRBV7-2 to TRBJ2-1; 13 bases line up with TRBD2. The CDR3 coding sequence is TGTGCCAGCAGCTTAGCCCACCTCACTAGCGGGAGGGCTAATGAGCAGTTCTTC. The encoded protein is CASSLAHLTSGRANEQFF.